A selection of T cell receptor beta chains follows, all from one sample in a study of shared clonotypes between healthy human individuals. Assay used: immunoSEQ multiplex PCR; TCRdb lists only in-frame clones, some missing. The sample contains approximately 600,000 clones, 85% to 95% of which appear only once. The sample taken for sequencing was naive CD8+ T cells sorted from blood. The receptors were sampled from a woman aged 25 to 45 in good health. Both conserved end residues are part of each CDR3. The order of the fields is clone size, V gene, J gene, D gene, CDR3 protein, CDR3 DNA. A D gene is named only where the DNA matches it firmly. Not all rows give a size; the values are once, few, many and, for expanded clones, a class.

.	TRBV28	TRBJ1-2	TRBD1	CASSLGDRGYGYTF	TGTGCCAGCAGTTTAGGGGACAGAGGCTATGGCTACACCTTC
.	TRBV25-1	TRBJ2-7	TRBD2	CASSPPEVAGDSEQYF	TGTGCCAGCAGTCCTCCGGAAGTAGCGGGAGATAGCGAGCAGTACTTC
.	TRBV28	TRBJ2-7	.	CASSLQARSYEQYF	TGTGCCAGCAGTTTACAGGCCAGATCCTACGAGCAGTACTTC
.	TRBV6-1	TRBJ2-1	TRBD2	CASSGTSVDEQFF	TGTGCCAGCAGCGGGACTAGTGTCGATGAGCAGTTCTTC
.	TRBV2	TRBJ1-2	TRBD1	CASWTGTVFGYTF	TGTGCCAGCTGGACAGGGACGGTCTTTGGCTACACCTTC
.	TRBV29-1	TRBJ2-1	.	CSVEGGQGSNEQFF	TGCAGCGTGGAGGGGGGGCAGGGTTCGAATGAGCAGTTCTTC
.	TRBV4-1	TRBJ2-7	.	CASSERGRSSYEQYF	TGCGCCAGCAGCGAAAGAGGAAGATCCTCCTACGAGCAGTACTTC
.	TRBV13	TRBJ2-3	.	CASRGSTDTQYF	TGTGCCAGCAGGGGAAGCACAGATACGCAGTATTTT
few	TRBV30	TRBJ1-1	.	CAWRDRTYSEAFF	TGTGCCTGGAGGGACCGAACATACTCTGAAGCTTTCTTT
.	TRBV9	TRBJ2-7	.	CASSVAGAAYEQYF	TGTGCCAGCAGCGTAGCTGGGGCAGCCTACGAGCAGTACTTC
.	TRBV25-1	TRBJ1-1	.	CASSVEDFTEAFF	TGTGCCAGCAGTGTTGAGGATTTCACTGAAGCTTTCTTT
.	TRBV27	TRBJ2-1	TRBD2	CASIAGGQEQFF	TGTGCCAGTATAGCGGGAGGGCAAGAGCAGTTCTTC
.	TRBV9	TRBJ1-5	.	CASSAGVSNQPQHF	TGTGCCAGCAGCGCAGGGGTTAGCAATCAGCCCCAGCATTTT
.	TRBV7-9	TRBJ2-3	TRBD2	CASRGLAGVDSSTDTQYF	TGTGCCAGCAGGGGACTAGCGGGAGTGGATTCTAGCACAGATACGCAGTATTTT
.	TRBV7-9	TRBJ2-2	.	CASSLFQDGTGELFF	TGTGCCAGCAGCTTATTCCAGGATGGGACCGGGGAGCTGTTTTTT
.	TRBV19	TRBJ2-2	.	CASSIDLVLANTGELFF	TGTGCCAGTAGTATAGATCTAGTACTAGCGAACACCGGGGAGCTGTTTTTT
.	TRBV7-9	TRBJ2-1	TRBD2	CASSINPGLAGVREQFF	TGTGCCAGCAGCATCAACCCAGGACTAGCGGGAGTTCGGGAGCAGTTCTTC
.	TRBV7-7	TRBJ2-2	.	CASSPGGPNTGELFF	TGTGCCAGCAGCCCCGGGGGGCCGAACACCGGGGAGCTGTTTTTT
.	TRBV9	TRBJ1-4	TRBD1	CASSVQGVFNEKLFF	TGTGCCAGCAGCGTCCAGGGGGTTTTTAATGAAAAACTGTTTTTT
.	TRBV5-1	TRBJ2-2	.	CASSFLADPTGELFF	TGCGCCAGCAGCTTCTTAGCGGACCCCACCGGGGAGCTGTTTTTT
.	TRBV7-8	TRBJ2-7	.	CASSLGGISGEQYF	TGTGCCAGCAGCTTAGGAGGGATCTCAGGGGAGCAGTACTTC
.	TRBV5-8	TRBJ2-7	.	CASSLVLAVEQYF	TGTGCCAGCAGCTTGGTCCTAGCAGTCGAGCAGTACTTC
.	TRBV10-1	TRBJ2-1	TRBD1	CANRGINEQFF	TGCGCCAACAGGGGGATCAATGAGCAGTTCTTC
once	TRBV27	TRBJ1-5	TRBD1	CARLRDSSNQPQHF	TGTGCCCGACTAAGGGACAGTTCCAATCAGCCCCAGCATTTT
.	TRBV7-3	TRBJ2-3	.	CASSLLGTDTQYF	TGTGCCAGCAGCTTACTGGGAACAGATACGCAGTATTTT
.	TRBV21-1	TRBJ2-7	.	CASSILHLGTSGSGQDYEQYF	TGTGCCAGCAGCATACTTCACCTAGGGACTAGCGGGAGTGGGCAGGACTACGAGCAGTACTTC
.	TRBV27	TRBJ1-4	.	CASSPIYPGANEKLFF	TGTGCCAGCAGCCCCATTTATCCAGGGGCTAATGAAAAACTGTTTTTT
.	TRBV7-8	TRBJ2-7	TRBD1	CASSYTTGSRYEQYF	TGTGCCAGCAGCTATACGACAGGGTCGAGGTACGAGCAGTACTTC
.	TRBV27	TRBJ2-7	.	CASSLVSPGYEQYF	TGTGCCAGCAGTTTAGTCTCCCCGGGCTACGAGCAGTACTTC
.	TRBV27	TRBJ1-5	TRBD1	CASADREGRQPQHF	TGTGCCAGTGCCGACAGGGAAGGTCGCCAGCCCCAGCATTTT
.	TRBV11-2	TRBJ2-7	.	CASSLGPEAYEQYF	TGTGCCAGCAGCTTAGGACCGGAAGCCTACGAGCAGTACTTC
.	TRBV27	TRBJ1-5	.	CASSSGTRSNQPQHF	TGTGCCAGCAGTTCCGGGACGCGAAGCAATCAGCCCCAGCATTTT
.	TRBV10-2	TRBJ2-7	.	CASSATAIGSYEQYF	TGCGCCAGCAGTGCGACAGCCATAGGATCCTACGAGCAGTACTTC
.	TRBV6-6	TRBJ1-2	.	CASSLSETGKNYGYTF	TGTGCCAGCAGTCTAAGCGAGACAGGAAAAAACTATGGCTACACCTTC
.	TRBV2	TRBJ1-5	TRBD1	CASSTGGEGNQPQHF	TGTGCCAGCAGTACAGGGGGCGAGGGCAATCAGCCCCAGCATTTT
.	TRBV28	TRBJ2-7	TRBD2	CASSLRTSDYEQYF	TGTGCCAGCAGTTTACGGACTAGCGATTACGAGCAGTACTTC
.	TRBV28	TRBJ2-7	TRBD1	CASSLGDRGYEQYF	TGTGCCAGCAGTTTGGGGGACAGGGGTTACGAGCAGTACTTC
.	TRBV11-2	TRBJ1-4	.	CASSLDWVYLTNEKLFF	TGTGCCAGCAGCTTAGATTGGGTGTATCTTACTAATGAAAAACTGTTTTTT
.	TRBV27	TRBJ2-3	TRBD1	CASSLGTGGSDTQYF	TGTGCCAGCAGTTTGGGGACAGGGGGCTCAGATACGCAGTATTTT
.	TRBV10-2	TRBJ2-5	.	CASSEPRVNQETQYF	TGCGCCAGCAGTGAGCCGAGAGTGAACCAAGAGACCCAGTACTTC
few	TRBV7-9	TRBJ1-5	.	CASSPQGSNQPQHF	TGTGCCAGCAGCCCGCAGGGGAGCAATCAGCCCCAGCATTTT